The 20 T cell receptor beta chains in this list originate from one sample, sequenced in a study of early T cells in non-severe SARS-CoV-2 infection. MiXCR was run by TCRdb on the 5' RACE reads, yielding one entry per CDR3 protein. The table records some 77,000 distinct CDR3 sequences, roughly 13% of them present only once. The sample comprised whole blood. Receptors originate from an adult who was a healthcare worker with PCR-confirmed SARS-CoV-2 infection or an uninfected control (not recorded which).

The chain employs TRBV24-1 and TRBJ2-1; TRBD1 matches at 9 bases. In germline, CDR1 is KGHDR, CDR2 SFDVKD. The CDR3 is made up of 16 amino acids. V lost 2 bases, J lost 10 bases, and 11 bases stayed unmatched. CDR3 amino acids: CATSDYGQGPKGEQFF. The CDR3 DNA reads TGTGCCACCAGTGATTACGGACAGGGGCCCAAAGGAGAGCAGTTCTTC.

This clonotype came up a few times. The chain is built from TRBV29-1 and TRBJ1-6, with D perhaps matching TRBD1 (6 bases). Trimming shortened V by 6 bases and J by 8 bases, and 17 bases separated the two germline ends. Germline V gene sequence: CDR1 SQVTM, CDR2 ANQGSEA. The CDR3 is 14 amino acids. The CDR3 sequence is CSVSSGTRDSPLHF. The DNA for the CDR3 is TGCAGCGTCAGCTCCGGGACAAGGGATTCACCCCTCCACTTT.

This clonotype was seen at least ten times. V gene TRBV30 combines with J gene TRBJ2-3; D unresolved. V was cut by 2 bases and J by 6 bases, with 18 bases left in between. Germline lookup yields CDR1 GTSNPN and CDR2 SVGIG (reference sequence). CDR3 size: 15 residues. The CDR3 DNA sequence: TGTGCCTGGAGTATTCGCAGCTTGAGAAGGGATACGCAGTATTTT. It translates to CAWSIRSLRRDTQYF.

This clonotype was seen a few times. This chain joins TRBV11-2 and TRBJ2-7; D remains ambiguous. CDR3 length: 16 residues. Between the trimmed V and J ends, which lost 5 bases and 0 bases, there was a span of 17 bases. Germline CDR1 and CDR2: SGHAT and FQNNGV. Written as DNA, the CDR3 is TGTGCCAGCAGCACTCTGGCCCCTGTGAGCTCCTACGAGCAGTACTTC. The encoded protein is CASSTLAPVSSYEQYF.

The table lists this clonotype with many counts. The CDR3 DNA is TGCAGTGCTAGGAGGGTCCAGGGCGCTTTGGGCTACACCTTC. Amino acids: CSARRVQGALGYTF. The chain couples TRBV20-1 to TRBJ1-2; TRBD1 might be the D (5 bases). The germline V and J ends were trimmed by 3 bases and 8 bases, with 19 bases remaining between them. This CDR3 is built from 14 residues. The germline V gene has CDR1 DFQATT and CDR2 SNEGSKA (reference sequence).

The sample holds a few counts of this clonotype. The rearrangement links TRBV12-5 to TRBJ1-1; a weak D match, TRBD1 (6 bases). Trimming stripped 1 base from V and 0 bases from J, with 9 bases between. Looked up from germline, CDR1 is LGHNT and CDR2 is FRNRAP. The CDR3 totals 15 residues. CDR3 DNA sequence: TGTGCTAGTGGTTTGGGCGGACAGCTGAACACTGAAGCTTTCTTT. Translating gives CASGLGGQLNTEAFF.

To note about this clonotype: A single base separates this from a much larger clone, so it may be a read error. J is TRBJ1-1 and V is TRBV7-9; D unclear. Germline V gene data show CDR1 as SEHNR and CDR2 as FQNEAQ (reference sequence). This CDR3 spans 13 amino acids. The CDR3 sequence: CVSSNSGNTEAFF. The CDR3 DNA reads TGTGTCAGCAGCAACAGCGGGAACACTGAAGCTTTCTTT.

This rearrangement joins TRBV7-9 to TRBJ2-2, with a tentative D call TRBD2 (7 bases). The V end was cut by 2 bases, the J end by 2 bases, with 15 bases between. Germline CDR1 SEHNR, CDR2 FQNEAQ (reference sequence). The CDR3 has 17 amino acids. CDR3 region: CASSLNLGGHNTGELFF. CDR3 nucleotide sequence: TGTGCCAGCAGCTTAAATCTCGGGGGGCATAACACCGGGGAGCTGTTTTTT.

This clonotype is labeled medium-sized. This rearrangement joins TRBV5-1 to TRBJ2-3; TRBD2 aligns across 10 bases. This CDR3 has 16 amino acids. The germline V gene encodes CDR1 SGHRS and CDR2 YFSETQ. J gave up 2 bases and V 0 bases, and 3 bases lay outside the gene matches. As DNA, the CDR3 is TGCGCCAGCAGCTTGGATAGCGGGAGGCCCACAGATACGCAGTATTTT. Translation: CASSLDSGRPTDTQYF.

This clonotype has a handful of counts. V usage is TRBV23-1 and J usage is TRBJ1-4; D may be TRBD1 (5 bases). TRBV23-1 is filed as an ORF, its function uncertain. This CDR3 is built from 15 residues. V lost 3 bases to trimming and J lost 6 bases, with 14 bases between them. The CDR3 DNA is TGCGCCAGCAGTCAGCCTGGGGGAGGGGATGAAAAACTGTTTTTT. This gives the protein CASSQPGGGDEKLFF.

At least ten counts were recorded for this clonotype. The V gene is TRBV7-9, the J gene TRBJ2-7; D call uncertain. Germline CDR1 and CDR2: SEHNR and FQNEAQ (reference sequence). Trimming left V 8 bases short and J 5 bases short, with 13 bases between. The CDR3 is 12 residues long. CDR3 residues: CASLGPGDEQYF. The CDR3 DNA reads TGTGCCAGCTTAGGGCCCGGAGACGAGCAGTACTTC.

This clonotype was counted ten times or more. The gene calls are TRBV11-2 and TRBJ2-2; D assignment may be TRBD1 or TRBD2 (6 bases each). Germline CDR1 SGHAT, CDR2 FQNNGV. CDR3 size: 15 residues. V dropped 5 bases and J dropped 4 bases, with 14 bases sitting between them. The CDR3 sequence is CASSLRGRGTGELFF. CDR3 nucleotides: TGTGCCAGCAGCCTTCGGGGGCGCGGCACCGGGGAGCTGTTTTTT.

This clonotype was recorded only once. The chain recombines TRBV27 with TRBJ2-5, with D unresolved. The CDR3 consists of 15 residues. Germline CDR1 and CDR2: MNHEY and SMNVEV (reference sequence). Trimming took 2 bases from V and 2 from J, leaving 12 bases between them. CDR3 amino acids: CASSLAYRRQETQYF. DNA for the CDR3: TGTGCCAGCAGTTTAGCCTACCGGAGACAAGAGACCCAGTACTTC.

A few counts support this clonotype. The V call is TRBV6-1, the J call TRBJ1-6; D perhaps matches TRBD1 (6 bases). Germline V CDR1 and CDR2: MNHNS, SASEGT. The CDR3 sequence is 14 residues long. Trimming removed 6 bases at V and 14 bases at J, with 20 bases between. CDR3 amino acids: CASSPRGDIGALHF. The CDR3 coding sequence is TGTGCCAGCAGCCCCCGCGGGGACATCGGGGCCCTCCACTTT.

The chain uses TRBV21-1 and TRBJ1-2; the table's TRBD1 call for D was not verified on the DNA. TRBV21-1 corresponds to a pseudogene. This CDR3 region has 14 residues. This chain's CDR3 is CARPGTALGYGYTF. Here the CDR3 DNA reads TGTGCCAGACCAGGGACAGCCTTGGGCTATGGCTACACCTTC.

This clonotype was detected many times. The J gene is TRBJ2-3, the V gene TRBV20-1; a weak D match, TRBD2 (7 bases). Looked up from germline, CDR1 is DFQATT and CDR2 is SNEGSKA (reference sequence). The CDR3 has 15 residues. The germline V and J ends were trimmed by 0 bases and 2 bases, with 12 bases remaining between them. CDR3 sequence reads: CSARDLRGHTDTQYF. The CDR3 DNA reads TGCAGTGCTAGAGATTTGCGGGGGCACACAGATACGCAGTATTTT.

In its sample, this clonotype was seen a few times. In DNA, the CDR3 is TGTGCCAGCAGTGTGACAGTAAACACCGGGGAGCTGTTTTTT. As protein: CASSVTVNTGELFF. V usage is TRBV6-5 and J usage is TRBJ2-2, with D possibly being TRBD1 (5 bases). V was pared by 5 bases and J by 2 bases, with 9 bases between. The CDR3 is 14 residues long. Germline assignment: CDR1 MNHEY and CDR2 SVGAGI.

This clonotype was counted at least ten times. V is TRBV5-6 and J is TRBJ2-5; TRBD2 agrees at 9 bases. CDR1 and CDR2 (germline): SGHDT, YYEEEE. V shed 1 base, J shed 4 bases, and the junction held 2 bases outside the gene matches. CDR3 length equals 14 residues. In nucleotides, the CDR3 is TGTGCCAGCAGCTTGACTAGCGGGCGAGAGACCCAGTACTTC. Its protein is CASSLTSGRETQYF. The variable domain in full, with the rest retrieved from reference TRBV5-6 and TRBJ2-5, is DAGVTQSPTHLIKTRGQQVTLRCSPKSGHDTVSWYQQALGQGPQFIFQYYEEEERQRGNFPDRFSGHQFPNYSSELNVNALLLGDSALYLCASSLTSGRETQYFGPGTRLLVL.

The J gene is TRBJ1-6, the V gene TRBV20-1; D is undetermined. Germline lookup yields CDR1 DFQATT and CDR2 SNEGSKA (reference sequence). V was clipped by 2 bases and J by 0 bases, with 17 bases between them. The CDR3 has 18 amino acids. CDR3: CSARPNLSPSSYNSPLHF. The CDR3, as DNA: TGCAGTGCTAGACCCAACTTAAGCCCGAGCTCCTATAATTCACCCCTCCACTTT.

V usage is TRBV6-2 or TRBV6-3 and J usage is TRBJ2-2, with D perhaps being TRBD1 or TRBD2 (6 bases each). CDR1 is MNHEY, CDR2 SVGEGT, per germline. This CDR3 region has 13 residues. V was clipped by 7 bases and J by 5 bases, with 11 bases between them. The CDR3 loop is CASTIGGTGELFF. The CDR3, as DNA: TGTGCCAGCACCATAGGGGGGACCGGGGAGCTGTTTTTT.